Shown below are 26 T cell receptor beta chains from a single sample sequenced in a study of patients and donors after allogeneic stem cell transplantation. TCRdb re-analysed the RT-PCR reads in MiXCR, keeping a single row per CDR3 protein. The profile covers tens of thousands of distinct CDR3 sequences, with roughly 48% appearing a single time and under 70% taken by the ten largest. Sequencing used blood, either unsorted or a sorted T cell fraction (not recorded which). These TCRs come from a human donor who was either an allogeneic HSCT recipient or a stem cell or donor lymphocyte infusion donor (not recorded which). It is not recorded whose cells these are; they may come from a transplant donor.

V is TRBV6-5 and J is TRBJ1-6; 7 bases agree with TRBD1. There are 17 residues in the CDR3. Germline V gene lookup returns CDR1 MNHEY and CDR2 SVGAGI. V lost 0 bases and J lost 12; bases outside the gene matches: 14. CDR3 bases: TGTGCCAGCAGTTACTCGTCGAGACAGGGCGCGCCGGGACCCCTCCACTTT. Amino acids: CASSYSSRQGAPGPLHF.

The genes are TRBV5-1 and TRBJ1-6; 9 bases match TRBD1. CDR3 length: 14 amino acids. Germline V gene data show CDR1 as SGHRS and CDR2 as YFSETQ. Trimming cost V 4 bases and J 9 bases; bases outside gene matches: 5. CDR3 in amino acids: CASSEGQGVSPLHF. The CDR3 DNA follows: TGCGCCAGCAGCGAGGGACAGGGTGTTTCACCCCTCCACTTT.

A note on this clonotype: Sequence at one end of the junction differs from germline and may be a read error. The chain couples TRBV20-1 to TRBJ1-1, with 8 nucleotides matching TRBD1. CDR3 length: 11 residues. Germline V CDR1 and CDR2: DFQATT, SNEGSKA (reference sequence). In nucleotides, the CDR3 is TGCAGTGCTAGAGACCGGGACAGGTCTATCTTT. It is translated as CSARDRDRSIF.

J is TRBJ1-1 and V is TRBV4-3; D possibly corresponds to TRBD1 (6 bases). V dropped 3 bases and J dropped 11 bases, with 19 bases sitting between them. The CDR3 covers 14 residues. Germline CDR1 is LGHNA and CDR2 is YSLEER. The CDR3: CASSHGTHETRAFF. The DNA of the CDR3 is TGCGCCAGCAGCCACGGGACACATGAAACGAGGGCTTTCTTT.

V usage is TRBV3-1 and J usage is TRBJ2-7; D remains ambiguous. V was shortened by 2 bases and J by 6 bases, with 5 bases between the two germline ends. CDR3 length equals 11 residues. Germline CDR1 is LGHDT and CDR2 is YNNKEL (reference sequence). CDR3 sequence: CASSQQLEQYF. The CDR3 DNA follows: TGTGCCAGCAGCCAACAACTCGAGCAGTACTTC.

V is TRBV6-5 and J is TRBJ1-1; the D gene is possibly TRBD1 (5 bases). V was shortened by 0 bases and J by 10 bases, with 18 bases between the two germline ends. Germline V gene sequence: CDR1 MNHEY, CDR2 SVGAGI. This CDR3 has 15 residues. CDR3 sequence reads: CASSYSTAGRTSAFF. For the CDR3, the DNA is TGTGCCAGCAGTTACTCGACAGCGGGGAGGACTTCAGCTTTCTTT.

The gene calls are TRBV27 and TRBJ1-1; TRBD1 matches at 9 bases. CDR3 length: 15 residues. Per the germline V gene, CDR1 is MNHEY and CDR2 is SMNVEV (reference sequence). J lost 2 bases, V lost 5 bases, and 6 bases had no gene match. In DNA, the CDR3 is TGTGCCAGCAGTGGACAGGGGTCCCGAAACACTGAAGCTTTCTTT. It yields the protein CASSGQGSRNTEAFF.

This clonotype was counted only a few times. The chain employs TRBV2 and TRBJ1-5; 7 bases are a match to TRBD1. The germline V gene has CDR1 SNHLY and CDR2 FYNNEI. Trimming took 8 bases from V and 5 from J; bases not matched to a gene: 9. CDR3 length: 14 amino acids. In DNA form, the CDR3 reads TGTGCCAGCGGAGGGGGCGAACGGGATCAGCCCCAGCATTTT. This encodes CASGGGERDQPQHF.

The genes are TRBV5-1 and TRBJ1-4, with 7 bases lining up with TRBD1. Germline values: CDR1 SGHRS, CDR2 YFSETQ. The CDR3 length is 17 residues. Trimming removed 0 bases from V and 4 bases from J; junction bases left unmatched: 9. The DNA of the CDR3 is TGCGCCAGCAGCTTGGCCGGGACAGCAAGCCTTAATGAAAAACTGTTTTTT. Protein sequence: CASSLAGTASLNEKLFF.

The chain carries TRBV12-3 or TRBV12-4 and TRBJ2-5; 7 bases match TRBD1. V trimming: 5 bases; J trimming: 2 bases; junction bases outside the gene matches: 2. This CDR3 is built from 13 residues. This CDR3 reads CASSRQGQETQYF. CDR3 sequence (DNA): TGTGCCAGCAGTCGACAGGGACAAGAGACCCAGTACTTC.

V and J are TRBV4-3 and TRBJ1-5; D uncertain. This CDR3 has 14 amino acids. Germline CDR1 is LGHNA and CDR2 is YSLEER. V was shortened by 5 bases and J by 6 bases, with 14 bases between the two germline ends. The CDR3 protein is CASSEVWGIQPQHF. DNA of the CDR3: TGCGCCAGCAGCGAAGTTTGGGGAATTCAGCCCCAGCATTTT.

V and J are TRBV12-3 or TRBV12-4 and TRBJ2-1; TRBD2 might be the D (5 bases). V lost 5 bases and J lost 9, with 23 bases in between. CDR3 size: 16 residues. The CDR3 sequence: CASSPRRTPFDVEQFF. The CDR3, as DNA: TGTGCCAGCAGTCCCAGAAGGACTCCGTTTGATGTTGAGCAGTTCTTC.

The chain is built from TRBV18 and TRBJ1-5; 7 bases are a match to TRBD1. The V gene end was trimmed by 3 bases and the J gene end by 5 bases; junction bases not matched to a gene: 10. Germline CDR1 KGHSH, CDR2 LQKENI. The CDR3 extends over 16 amino acids. The CDR3 DNA reads as TGTGCCAGCTCACCGAGACAGGGCCTAGCGGATCAGCCCCAGCATTTT. Amino acids: CASSPRQGLADQPQHF. The full variable domain, completed using reference TRBV18 and TRBJ1-5, is NAGVMQNPRHLVRRRGQEARLRCSPMKGHSHVYWYRQLPEEGLKFMVYLQKENIIDESGMPKERFSAEFPKEGPSILRIQQVVRGDSAAYFCASSPRQGLADQPQHFGDGTRLSIL.

The V gene is TRBV20-1, the J gene TRBJ1-5, with D tentatively TRBD1 (6 bases). The CDR3 runs to 18 residues. From germline, CDR1 is DFQATT and CDR2 SNEGSKA (reference sequence). V was cut by 5 bases and J by 6 bases, with 29 bases left in between. CDR3 DNA: TGCAGTGCTCCAATCCTGAGGGGGGGGCTGGAAGCGAGTCAGCCCCAGCATTTT. Its protein product is CSAPILRGGLEASQPQHF.

This chain uses TRBV24-1 with TRBJ2-2; D call uncertain. The CDR3 is 15 residues long. Trimming removed 4 bases from V and 6 bases from J, with 14 bases in between. Germline V gene data show CDR1 as KGHDR and CDR2 as SFDVKD. The CDR3: CATSDRALGSGELFF. CDR3 DNA: TGTGCCACCAGTGACCGGGCCCTGGGTTCCGGGGAGCTGTTTTTT.

The genes are TRBV12-3 or TRBV12-4 and TRBJ2-2; D gene ambiguous. The CDR3 extends over 12 amino acids. V was clipped by 6 bases and J by 6 bases, with 8 bases between them. CDR3 nucleotides: TGTGCCAGCAGCCCTAGGTCCGGGGAGCTGTTTTTT. Its translation: CASSPRSGELFF.

The V call is TRBV9, the J call TRBJ2-1, with D maybe TRBD2 (5 bases). V was shortened by 2 bases and J by 0 bases, with 15 bases between the two germline ends. The CDR3 runs 17 residues. From germline, CDR1 is SGDLS and CDR2 YYNGEE. The CDR3: CASSVTTSSGSYNEQFF. CDR3 in DNA: TGTGCCAGCAGCGTGACCACCTCCAGCGGCTCCTACAATGAGCAGTTCTTC.

This clonotype was observed a few times. V and J are TRBV2 and TRBJ1-3; D is uncertain. With 7 bases removed from V and 0 bases from J, the gap between germline ends came to 13 bases. Germline CDR1 SNHLY, CDR2 FYNNEI. This CDR3 spans 15 amino acids. CDR3 sequence reads: CASTLEGTSGNTIYF. CDR3 coding DNA: TGTGCCAGCACCCTGGAGGGCACCTCTGGAAACACCATATATTTT.

This chain joins TRBV7-2 and TRBJ1-3; TRBD1 matches 9 bases. The CDR3 spans 15 residues. The germline CDR1 and CDR2 sequences are SGHTA and FQGNSA. With V trimmed by 2 bases and J by 4 bases, 3 bases remained unmatched. The CDR3 DNA reads TGTGCCAGCAGCTTACGGACAGGGGCCGGAAACACCATATATTTT. Translation gives CASSLRTGAGNTIYF.

This clonotype was seen more than once but under ten times. CDR3 coding DNA: TGCGCCAGCAGCCCCGGTGTACCGGGGGGCAATCAGCCCCAGCATTTT. This codes for CASSPGVPGGNQPQHF. The rearrangement uses TRBV4-3 and TRBJ1-5, with D possibly TRBD1 on 5 matching bases. CDR1 and CDR2 from the germline V gene are LGHNA and YSLEER. The CDR3 loop spans 16 amino acids. V lost 4 bases to trimming and J lost 2 bases, with 15 bases between them.

This clonotype was found a few times. In DNA, the CDR3 is TGCGCCAGCAGCCAAGAGTCAGGACCGACACACTATGGCTACACCTTC. Protein sequence: CASSQESGPTHYGYTF. The rearrangement uses TRBV4-1 and TRBJ1-2; unclear D gene. CDR3 size: 16 residues. Trimming removed 0 bases from V and 3 bases from J, with 14 bases in between. CDR1 and CDR2 (germline): MGHRA, YSYEKL.

The gene calls are TRBV6-2 or TRBV6-3 and TRBJ2-3; 11 bases align to TRBD2. V shed 6 bases and J 5 bases; nucleotides not matched to a gene: 10. Germline lookup yields CDR1 MNHEY and CDR2 SVGEGT. The CDR3 extends over 16 amino acids. The CDR3, as DNA: TGTGCCAGCAGACGACTAGCGGGAATTCGAGGAGATACGCAGTATTTT. As protein: CASRRLAGIRGDTQYF.

There are a few counts of this clonotype. V usage is TRBV20-1 and J usage is TRBJ1-2; D unresolved. CDR1 and CDR2 (germline): DFQATT, SNEGSKA (reference sequence). This CDR3 has 12 residues. V was pared by 2 bases and J by 8 bases, with 12 bases between. The CDR3: CSARYYGSGYTF. The CDR3 DNA sequence: TGCAGTGCTAGATATTACGGGTCAGGCTACACCTTC.

This clonotype was seen a handful of times. The rearrangement joins TRBV6-6 to TRBJ1-2; D uncertain. CDR3 length equals 15 residues. V was clipped by 0 bases and J by 4 bases, with 12 bases between them. The V gene's germline CDR1 is MNHNY and CDR2 SVGAGI (reference sequence). This CDR3 reads CASSYSLVGSYGYTF. The CDR3 coding sequence is TGTGCCAGCAGTTACTCCCTTGTGGGTAGCTATGGCTACACCTTC.

This clonotype has just a few counts. This chain joins TRBV6-2 or TRBV6-3 and TRBJ1-5; D is ambiguous. The CDR3 length is 13 residues. Trimming left V 6 bases short and J 5 bases short, with 11 bases between. Germline assignment: CDR1 MNHEY and CDR2 SVGEGT. CDR3 coding DNA: TGTGCCAGCAGGGGAGAGGGATATCAGCCCCAGCATTTT. Amino acid sequence: CASRGEGYQPQHF.

This clonotype was seen once. The gene calls are TRBV29-1 and TRBJ2-7; D gene unclear. In germline, CDR1 is SQVTM, CDR2 ANQGSEA. Trimming took 0 bases from V and 6 from J, leaving 12 bases between them. This CDR3 contains 13 residues. This CDR3 is CSVEERLRTEQYF. Here the CDR3 DNA reads TGCAGCGTTGAAGAACGGTTGCGGACCGAGCAGTACTTC.